The 23 T cell receptor beta chains below were found in one sample sequenced in a study of OX40 agonist ivuxolimab in advanced cancers. Using immunoSEQ multiplex PCR, the repertoire was profiled, and TCRdb retains in-frame clones only, with some absent. The data contain some 8,800 clones, 88% of them singletons. The sample consisted of CD4+ or CD8+ T cells sorted from blood, taken in a trial of the OX40 agonist ivuxolimab. The receptors were gathered from an adult with an advanced solid tumor such as melanoma, head and neck, liver or kidney cancer.

This clone was recorded once. The chain combines TRBV12-2 with TRBJ2-4; no DNA check was done on the table's D call, TRBD2. TRBV12-2 is an annotated pseudogene. This CDR3 has 18 amino acids. The CDR3 loop reads CASRKGLAGGLAKNIQYF. The CDR3 region has the DNA TGTGCAAGTCGCAAGGGACTAGCGGGGGGGCTGGCCAAAAACATTCAGTACTTC.

The CDR3 nucleotides are TGTGCCAGTAGTATAGACCCGGGACAGCGCTATGGCTACACCTTC. Amino acids: CASSIDPGQRYGYTF. The J gene is TRBJ1-2, the V gene TRBV19, with TRBD1 matching over 7 bases. From germline, CDR1 is LNHDA and CDR2 SQIVND (reference sequence). This CDR3 is built from 15 residues. Trimming removed 0 bases from V and 4 bases from J; junction bases left unmatched: 5.

The rearrangement joins TRBV15 to TRBJ1-6; TRBD1 matches at 7 bases. The V and J ends lost 5 bases and 9 bases, in that order; junction bases with no gene match: 19. This CDR3 region has 18 residues. Looked up from germline, CDR1 is LNHNV and CDR2 is YYDKDF (reference sequence). The CDR3, as DNA: TGTGCCACCAGCGACTCTTACTCGACACCATACAGGGGTTCACCCCTCCACTTT. It translates to CATSDSYSTPYRGSPLHF.

The genes are TRBV7-2 and TRBJ2-2; possibly TRBD1 for D (6 bases). Germline V CDR1 and CDR2: SGHTA, FQGNSA. Trimming took off 7 bases at V and 2 bases at J, with 11 bases between the two ends. The CDR3 is 14 residues long. The CDR3 sequence is CASTEDRNTGELFF. Written as DNA, the CDR3 is TGTGCCAGCACCGAGGACAGAAACACCGGGGAGCTGTTTTTT.

The chain carries TRBV28 and TRBJ1-2; D gene unclear. Trimming stripped 2 bases from V and 8 bases from J, with 9 bases between. The CDR3 extends over 12 amino acids. The germline CDR1 and CDR2 sequences are MDHEN and SYDVKM. CDR3 sequence: CASSLDTNGYTF. CDR3 DNA: TGTGCCAGCAGTTTAGACACTAACGGCTACACCTTC.

The chain links TRBV28 to TRBJ1-5; D is perhaps TRBD1 (5 bases). Germline V gene data show CDR1 as MDHEN and CDR2 as SYDVKM. This CDR3 region has 15 residues. Deletions cut 4 bases from V and 3 bases from J, with 13 bases between. The CDR3 spells CASSSPTGPNQPQHF. CDR3 bases: TGTGCCAGCAGTTCACCCACAGGTCCCAATCAGCCCCAGCATTTT. Full variable domain (outside the CDR3, taken from reference TRBV28 and TRBJ1-5): DVKVTQSSRYLVKRTGEKVFLECVQDMDHENMFWYRQDPGLGLRLIYFSYDVKMKEKGDIPEGYSVSREKKERFSLILESASTNQTSMYLCASSSPTGPNQPQHFGDGTRLSIL.

The chain couples TRBV27 to TRBJ1-6; 7 bases match TRBD1. Looked up from germline, CDR1 is MNHEY and CDR2 is SMNVEV (reference sequence). The CDR3 sequence is 15 residues long. V shed 3 bases, J shed 4 bases, and the junction held 3 bases outside the gene matches. CDR3 sequence reads: CASSFGTAYNSPLHF. CDR3 coding DNA: TGTGCCAGCAGTTTTGGGACAGCTTATAATTCACCCCTCCACTTT.

This sequence joins TRBV7-3 and TRBJ2-2; D possibly corresponds to TRBD2 (7 bases). Per the germline V gene, CDR1 is SGHTA and CDR2 is FQGTGA. With 2 bases removed from V and 6 bases from J, the gap between germline ends came to 10 bases. CDR3 length: 14 residues. For the CDR3, the DNA is TGTGCCAGCAGCTTATCGGGGGGCTCCGGGGAGCTGTTTTTT. Protein sequence: CASSLSGGSGELFF.

This chain joins TRBV10-1 and TRBJ1-1; 7 bases match TRBD1. Trimming at V came to 0 bases and at J to 4 bases, leaving 5 bases not matched to a gene. The germline V gene has CDR1 WNHNN and CDR2 SYGVQD (reference sequence). The CDR3 loop spans 15 amino acids. The DNA for the CDR3 is TGCGCCAGCAGTGAGTCCGGCAGGGGGGGCACTGAAGCTTTCTTT. This gives the protein CASSESGRGGTEAFF.

The chain has TRBV9 and TRBJ2-7; D ambiguous. The germline V and J ends were trimmed by 0 bases and 4 bases, with 8 bases remaining between them. Germline CDR1 SGDLS, CDR2 YYNGEE. The CDR3 totals 13 residues. CDR3 sequence: CASSVGAGYEQYF. The CDR3 DNA is TGTGCCAGCAGCGTAGGAGCCGGGTACGAGCAGTACTTC.

Details on this clone: Within the sample, other DNA sequences also encode this same CDR3. The chain uses TRBV28 and TRBJ1-1, with 8 bases matching TRBD1. The CDR3 is 15 residues long. With 3 bases clipped from V and 4 bases from J, the junction kept 7 bases outside the gene matches. Germline loops: CDR1 MDHEN, CDR2 SYDVKM. CDR3 sequence reads: CASSFGQGGGTEAFF. The CDR3 DNA reads TGTGCCAGCAGTTTTGGACAGGGAGGAGGCACTGAAGCTTTCTTT.

This chain joins TRBV7-8 and TRBJ2-1; D gene ambiguous. Germline V lookup: CDR1 SGHVS, CDR2 FQNEAQ. CDR3 length equals 12 residues. V lost 4 bases and J lost 7, with 8 bases in between. The CDR3 spells CASSYTRNEQFF. CDR3 sequence (DNA): TGTGCCAGCAGCTACACGAGGAATGAGCAGTTCTTC.

This clone was counted once. The chain employs TRBV7-9 and TRBJ2-3; D unresolved. Germline V CDR1 and CDR2: SEHNR, FQNEAQ (reference sequence). The CDR3 is 12 amino acids. V lost 5 bases, J lost 15 bases, and 18 bases lay in between. The CDR3 nucleotides read TGTGCCAGCAGCCCAAGGGCAGATACGCGATATTTT. Encoded protein: CASSPRADTRYF.

The chain carries TRBV5-5 and TRBJ2-3; 13 bases fit TRBD2. Germline V gives CDR1 SGHKS, CDR2 YYEKEE (reference sequence). Trimming at V came to 1 base and at J to 5 bases, leaving 4 bases not matched to a gene. The CDR3 contains 16 residues. The DNA for the CDR3 is TGTGCCAGCAGCTTGCAACTAGCGGGGGGGCGAGATACGCAGTATTTT. Protein sequence: CASSLQLAGGRDTQYF.

The V call is TRBV19, the J call TRBJ1-3; D is possibly TRBD1 (6 bases). The CDR3 has 16 residues. V was clipped by 4 bases and J by 0 bases, with 13 bases between them. Germline-derived CDR1 and CDR2 are LNHDA and SQIVND (reference sequence). The CDR3 nucleotides are TGTGCCAGTAGTACCGGTCAGGGGCTCTCTGGAAACACCATATATTTT. Its translation is CASSTGQGLSGNTIYF.

As DNA, the CDR3 is TGTGCCAGCAGCGGGCAGGGTTGCAATGAGCAGTTCTTC. Encoded protein: CASSGQGCNEQFF. This chain connects TRBV21-1 to TRBJ2-1; TRBD1 is taken as the D call from the table, unchecked against the DNA. TRBV21-1 is flagged as a pseudogene. CDR3 size: 13 residues.

V and J are TRBV15 and TRBJ1-5; D is ambiguous. With 0 bases removed from V and 5 bases from J, the gap between germline ends came to 5 bases. The length of the CDR3 is 13 residues. CDR1 is LNHNV, CDR2 YYDKDF, per germline (reference sequence). The CDR3 loop is CATSRERYQPQHF. The DNA for the CDR3 is TGTGCCACCAGCAGAGAAAGGTATCAGCCCCAGCATTTT.

The chain's CDR3 is CASSDPGLAGLWYF. The DNA for the CDR3 is TGTGCCAGCAGCGACCCGGGACTAGCGGGGTTATGGTACTTC. The chain recombines TRBV7-9 with TRBJ2-4, with 13 nucleotides matching TRBD2. J gave up 15 bases and V 5 bases, and 10 bases lay outside the gene matches. The CDR3 has 14 residues. The germline CDR1 and CDR2 sequences are SEHNR and FQNEAQ (reference sequence).

The chain has TRBV11-2 and TRBJ1-1; no clear D. Germline V gene sequence: CDR1 SGHAT, CDR2 FQNNGV. Trimming removed 8 bases at V and 7 bases at J, with 8 bases between. This CDR3 has 10 residues. The CDR3 coding sequence is TGTGCCAGCTCGGGTCTTGAAGCTTTCTTT. Protein sequence: CASSGLEAFF.

This chain joins TRBV11-3 and TRBJ1-1; D is ambiguous. The V gene lost 5 bases and the J gene lost 7 bases, with 17 bases spanning the gap. Looked up from germline, CDR1 is SGHNT and CDR2 is YENEEA. This CDR3 comprises 14 residues. The CDR3 sequence: CASSPPWFGLEAFF. The CDR3 nucleotides read TGTGCCAGCAGCCCCCCCTGGTTCGGGCTTGAAGCTTTCTTT.

The rearrangement uses TRBV5-4 and TRBJ1-2, with 10 bases fitting TRBD1. The CDR3 spans 16 residues. Trimming at V came to 4 bases and at J to 4 bases, leaving 10 bases not matched to a gene. Germline lookup yields CDR1 SGHNT and CDR2 YYREEE (reference sequence). DNA for the CDR3: TGTGCCAGCAGCCAGCGACAGGGGGCCTCCCCCTATGGCTACACCTTC. This encodes CASSQRQGASPYGYTF.

The chain joins TRBV19 to TRBJ1-5, with 7 bases identical to TRBD1. Germline assignment: CDR1 LNHDA and CDR2 SQIVND (reference sequence). This CDR3 comprises 15 residues. With V trimmed by 4 bases and J by 1 base, 4 bases remained unmatched. The CDR3 region has the DNA TGTGCCAGTAGTACAGGGGGACGGAGCAATCAGCCCCAGCATTTT. This codes for CASSTGGRSNQPQHF.

The chain carries TRBV6-6 and TRBJ2-7, with D possibly called TRBD1 or TRBD2 (6 bases each). The CDR3 has 15 residues. The germline V gene has CDR1 MNHNY and CDR2 SVGAGI (reference sequence). Trimming shortened V by 1 base and J by 4 bases, and 14 bases separated the two germline ends. Here the CDR3 reads CASSYLEGGFYEQYF. The CDR3 DNA reads as TGTGCCAGCAGTTACTTAGAGGGGGGTTTTTACGAGCAGTACTTC.